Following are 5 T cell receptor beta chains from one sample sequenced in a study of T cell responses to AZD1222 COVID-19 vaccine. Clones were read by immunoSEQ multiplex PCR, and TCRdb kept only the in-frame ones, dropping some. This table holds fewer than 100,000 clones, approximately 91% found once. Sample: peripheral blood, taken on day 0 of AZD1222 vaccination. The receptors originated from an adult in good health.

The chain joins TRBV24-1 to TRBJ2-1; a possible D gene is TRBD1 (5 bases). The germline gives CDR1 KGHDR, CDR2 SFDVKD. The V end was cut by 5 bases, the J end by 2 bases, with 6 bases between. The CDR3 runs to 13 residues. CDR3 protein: CATSGQPYNEQFF. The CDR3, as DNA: TGTGCCACCAGTGGACAGCCCTACAATGAGCAGTTCTTC.

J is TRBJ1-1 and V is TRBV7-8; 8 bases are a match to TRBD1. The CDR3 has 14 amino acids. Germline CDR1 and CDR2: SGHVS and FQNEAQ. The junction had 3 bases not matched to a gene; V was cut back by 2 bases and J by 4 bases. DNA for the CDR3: TGTGCCAGCAGCTTAAGCCAGGGGGCCACTGAAGCTTTCTTT. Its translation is CASSLSQGATEAFF.

This CDR3 reads CASSHQGWETQYF. CDR3 nucleotide sequence: TGTGCCAGCAGCCACCAAGGGTGGGAGACCCAGTACTTC. This chain connects TRBV14 to TRBJ2-5, with D unclear. Germline CDR1 SGHDN, CDR2 FVKESK. The CDR3 totals 13 residues. V was cut by 3 bases and J by 5 bases, with 10 bases left in between.

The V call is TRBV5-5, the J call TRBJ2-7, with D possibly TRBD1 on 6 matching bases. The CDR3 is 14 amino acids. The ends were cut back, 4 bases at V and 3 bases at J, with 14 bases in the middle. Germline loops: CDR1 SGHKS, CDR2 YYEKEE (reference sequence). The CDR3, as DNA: TGTGCCAGCAGCGGGATAGGGGGAATCTACGAGCAGTACTTC. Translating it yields CASSGIGGIYEQYF.

DNA of the CDR3: TGTGCCACCAGCAGAGCGTCTGAGCAGTTCTTC. Its translation is CATSRASEQFF. The chain uses TRBV15 and TRBJ2-1; no definite D call. The CDR3 runs to 11 residues. V lost 1 base to trimming and J lost 9 bases, with 4 bases between them. Germline V gene sequence: CDR1 LNHNV, CDR2 YYDKDF (reference sequence). The complete variable domain, with remaining parts taken from reference TRBV15 and TRBJ2-1, reads DAMVIQNPRYQVTQFGKPVTLSCSQTLNHNVMYWYQQKSSQAPKLLFHYYDKDFNNEADTPDNFQSRRPNTSFCFLDIRSPGLGDTAMYLCATSRASEQFFGPGTRLTVL.